The sequence of this TCR beta chain was determined in a study of cytomegalovirus exposure and HLA in healthy donors. In regard to this clone: Its antigen is unknown.

Study outcomes and limitations: A later analysis found most CMV-associated TCR beta chains apparently HLA-restricted. In vitro confirmation showed three CMV-associated chains to be CMV antigen specific. Some TCR beta chains (roughly 160 of them) were listed as cytomegalovirus-associated.

Germline V CDR1 and CDR2: SNHLY, FYNNEI. The CDR3 extends over 15 amino acids. After removal of 4 bases from V and 2 bases from J, the junction contained 3 bases not matched to a gene. The primer mix had 60 Vbeta and 13 Jbeta primers. The method was immunoSEQ multiplex PCR; TCRdb's version includes in-frame clones alone and lacks a portion of them. This table holds some 110,000 clones, roughly 82% found once. Whereas donors were nominally healthy upon sampling, unrecorded immune exposures were probable. The sequenced material came from PBMCs. V gene TRBV2 combines with J gene TRBJ2-1, with 9 bases aligning to TRBD2. The sequence derives from a woman aged 55 to 70 in good health and CMV-seropositive. CDR3: CASSGLAETYNEQFF. Written as DNA, the CDR3 is TGTGCCAGCAGTGGACTAGCGGAAACCTACAATGAGCAGTTCTTC.